This T cell receptor (beta chain) was sequenced for a study of blood T cell repertoires in COVID-19. The overall study: Sites across the United States, Italy and Spain contributed samples from acute and convalescent COVID-19. PBMCs, B-cell-depleted T cells, or T cells provided the cDNA or gDNA that made up the material.

In the original analysis: Estimates of nucleated cell counts were drawn from the amplification of reference gene primers. Sequencing was performed with immunoSEQ multiplex PCR; in TCRdb, only in-frame clones are kept and a portion is missing. That table is the source of V, J and clone size, and D and trimming were worked out from the DNA. The repertoire holds some 200,000 clones, with approximately 80% as singletons. The CDR3 has 11 amino acids. The germline V gene encodes CDR1 DFQATT and CDR2 SNEGSKA (reference sequence). Trimming shortened V by 5 bases and J by 4 bases, and 6 bases separated the two germline ends.

This sequence originates from a human donor in a cohort sampled during active COVID-19. Source material: peripheral blood. The V and J genes are TRBV20-1 and TRBJ1-5, with D uncertain. The DNA for the CDR3 is TGCAGTGCTTCGGGAAATCAGCCCCAGCATTTT. It is translated as CSASGNQPQHF.